This TCR beta chain was captured by sequencing in a study of blood T cell repertoires in COVID-19. V gave up 0 bases and J gave up 8 bases, with 12 bases separating them. Germline V gives CDR1 SGHRS, CDR2 YFSETQ. The CDR3 loop spans 14 amino acids. Assay: immunoSEQ multiplex PCR; the TCRdb copy retains only in-frame clones and omits some. The top ten clones hold about 6.3% of a sample with approximately 350,000 clones, around 87% of them seen once. This TCR was sampled from a woman in her 50s with COVID-19, enrolled during active disease. The sequenced material came from peripheral blood. This chain links TRBV5-1 with TRBJ2-1; the D is unclear. The CDR3 sequence is CASSLDLVTYEQFF. CDR3 nucleotide sequence: TGCGCCAGCAGCTTGGATCTAGTCACGTATGAGCAGTTCTTC.